Reported below is one TCR beta chain. The target antigen is unknown. This sample was included in a study of cytomegalovirus exposure and HLA in healthy donors. The wider study: The 120 or so validation repertoires were reported in a later analysis to have been generated on the same platform as the roughly 670 first-cohort repertoires. Study results and caveats: Reports credit the classifier with highly specific, highly sensitive diagnosis of cytomegalovirus status. Cytomegalovirus association was assigned to about 150 TCR beta chains.

The protocol was immunoSEQ multiplex PCR, while the TCRdb copy is restricted to in-frame clones and leaves out a portion. Of roughly 120,000 clones in the sample, 88% are singletons; the top ten hold more than 1.5%. CDR3 length equals 17 residues. The junction had 5 bases not matched to a gene; V was cut back by 3 bases and J by 0 bases. CDR1 and CDR2 from the germline V gene are SEHNR and FQNEAQ (reference sequence). The V gene is TRBV7-9, the J gene TRBJ2-6, with TRBD1 identical over 7 bases. The TCR sequence derives from a man between 18 and 35 years old in good health and CMV-seronegative. The sample comprised PBMCs. The CDR3 spells CASSLKGAPSGANVLTF. The CDR3 nucleotides read TGTGCCAGCAGCTTGAAGGGGGCTCCCTCTGGGGCCAACGTCCTGACTTTC.